This T cell receptor (beta chain) was captured in a study of human T cells and chemical hapten exposure. The germline gives CDR1 KGHSH, CDR2 LQKENI. This CDR3 comprises 15 residues. Trimming removed 4 bases from V and 1 base from J, with 13 bases in between. This clonotype was seen ten or more times. As to time point: patch test 1, 2 weeks after DPC sensitization. Treatment described: therapeutic diphenylcyclopropenone sensitization with weekly scalp DPC. In the study's own analysis: Counting gave a median of around 89,000 TCRs per sample, with values ranging from roughly 20,000 to 750,000. TCRdb reanalysed the RACE reads using MiXCR and keeps one entry per CDR3 protein. TCRdb assigned the V and J calls; the authors' analysis was not used. The repertoire holds roughly 82,000 distinct CDR3 sequences, with roughly 10% as singletons.

This TCR was sampled from an older woman with alopecia areata. Some clones in this sample may be carry-over from other donors' samples. The chain recombines TRBV18 with TRBJ1-1, with D perhaps TRBD1 (5 bases). Sequences were derived from whole blood, sampled in connection with sensitization to the hapten diphenylcyclopropenone (DPC). The CDR3 reads CASSRTGTANTEAFF. The CDR3 bases are TGTGCCAGCTCACGAACCGGGACCGCGAACACTGAAGCTTTCTTT.